What follows are 10 T cell receptor beta chains derived from one specimen sequenced in a study of T cells in Graves' hyperthyroidism and ophthalmopathy (dated by TCRdb to about 2019). The library relied on multiplex PCR. The reads were generated on an Illumina HiSeq 2000. Amplification of TCR beta CDR3 regions was carried out from RNA transcripts. The TCR CDR3 was subjected to a first round of RT-PCR using the HTBI primer set and the Qiagen OneStep RT-PCR kit. The public reads were reprocessed in TCRdb via fastp at Q25 and MiXCR, keeping in-frame beta chains. CDR3 protein duplicates are merged, each entry listing the most common genes and DNA. This sample is represented by roughly 510,000 distinct CDR3 sequences; more than 20% of them were singletons. The ten largest clones add up to approximately 26% of the sample. Sequenced sample: blood. These TCRs come from a man aged 18 to 35 with Graves' hyperthyroidism.

In this sample, this clonotype turned up many times. This rearrangement joins TRBV28 to TRBJ1-2; tentative D call: TRBD1 (5 bases). Trimming removed 6 bases at V and 4 bases at J, with 9 bases between. The CDR3 runs to 12 residues. Looked up from germline, CDR1 is MDHEN and CDR2 is SYDVKM. CDR3 loop: CASSGASYGYTF. In DNA, the CDR3 is TGTGCCAGCAGCGGGGCCAGCTATGGCTACACCTTC.

The chain combines TRBV11-1 with TRBJ2-2; 10 nucleotides match TRBD1. V gave up 4 bases and J gave up 3 bases; unmatched junction bases: 5. Germline values: CDR1 SGHAT, CDR2 FQDESV (reference sequence). The CDR3 is 16 residues long. The CDR3 sequence is CASSSAGTGDTGELFF. As DNA, the CDR3 is TGTGCCAGCAGCTCAGCCGGGACAGGGGACACCGGGGAGCTGTTTTTT.

This clonotype was seen many times. The chain employs TRBV19 and TRBJ1-2; 8 bases are a match to TRBD1. This CDR3 region has 13 residues. V lost 3 bases to trimming and J lost 7 bases; unmatched junction nucleotides: 4. Germline loops: CDR1 LNHDA, CDR2 SQIVND (reference sequence). CDR3 nucleotides: TGTGCCAGTAGTATGCCGGACAGGGCTGGCTACACCTTC. This gives the protein CASSMPDRAGYTF.

This clonotype was found many times. The J gene is TRBJ2-5, the V gene TRBV24-1; 7 nucleotides line up with TRBD1. CDR1 and CDR2 from the germline V gene are KGHDR and SFDVKD. J lost 5 bases, V lost 4 bases, and 6 bases had no gene match. The CDR3 is 14 residues long. This CDR3 reads CATSDRQGGETQYF. The CDR3 DNA is TGTGCCACCAGTGACCGACAGGGCGGCGAGACCCAGTACTTC.

This rearrangement joins TRBV11-2 to TRBJ1-1, with D hard to call. The CDR3 is 14 residues long. Deletions cut 0 bases from V and 3 bases from J, with 8 bases between. Germline V gene lookup returns CDR1 SGHAT and CDR2 FQNNGV. CDR3 in DNA: TGTGCCAGCAGCTTAGATAACGGGGACACTGAAGCTTTCTTT. Residues: CASSLDNGDTEAFF.

This clonotype was counted a few times. This chain joins TRBV3-1 and TRBJ2-7; D possibly corresponds to TRBD1 (5 bases). Trimming took 1 base from V and 0 from J, leaving 7 bases between them. Germline CDR1 reads LGHDT; CDR2 reads YNNKEL (reference sequence). This CDR3 contains 14 residues. This CDR3 is CASSQATVSYEQYF. CDR3 nucleotides: TGTGCCAGCAGCCAAGCGACAGTCTCCTACGAGCAGTACTTC.

This clonotype appeared many times. The genes are TRBV12-3 or TRBV12-4 and TRBJ2-7; 11 nucleotides align to TRBD2. The CDR3 contains 15 residues. The trim removed 3 bases at V and 4 bases at J, leaving 5 bases unmatched. This CDR3 is CASSLTTSGEYEQYF. CDR3 coding DNA: TGTGCCAGCAGTTTGACGACTAGCGGGGAGTACGAGCAGTACTTC.

This clonotype was seen ten or more times. The J gene is TRBJ1-1, the V gene TRBV19; D remains unclear. Trimming took off 3 bases at V and 5 bases at J, with 16 bases between the two ends. This CDR3 spans 15 amino acids. The germline gives CDR1 LNHDA, CDR2 SQIVND (reference sequence). CDR3 in DNA: TGTGCCAGTAGTATTAACCAGGTCGGGGATACTGAAGCTTTCTTT. This encodes CASSINQVGDTEAFF. Based on the CDR3 plus reference TRBV19 and TRBJ1-1, the full variable domain is DGGITQSPKYLFRKEGQNVTLSCEQNLNHDAMYWYRQDPGQGLRLIYYSQIVNDFQKGDIAEGYSVSREKKESFPLTVTSAQKNPTAFYLCASSINQVGDTEAFFGQGTRLTVV.

This clonotype was counted once. The chain recombines TRBV4-2 with TRBJ2-6; no clear D gene. CDR3 length: 16 residues. Germline V gives CDR1 LGHNA, CDR2 YNFKEQ. The V and J ends lost 7 bases and 6 bases respectively, with 19 bases between them. The CDR3 DNA reads as TGTGCCAGCAATCCGGGCTCAATTCAGGTGGCCAACGTCCTGACTTTC. This sequence encodes CASNPGSIQVANVLTF.

This clonotype was observed a few times. The chain links TRBV4-2 to TRBJ2-7, with D maybe TRBD2 (6 bases). V dropped 4 bases and J dropped 1 base, with 26 bases sitting between them. CDR1 and CDR2 (germline): LGHNA, YNFKEQ. CDR3 length equals 19 residues. CDR3 amino acids: CASSREDRLAGDLSYEQYF. The CDR3 coding sequence is TGTGCCAGCAGCCGGGAGGATCGCCTTGCAGGCGACCTATCCTACGAGCAGTACTTC.